Presented here are 31 T cell receptor beta chains from one specimen sequenced in a study of T cells expressing NK-cell markers (dated by TCRdb to 2018 to 2021). The protocol used for the library was 5' RACE. Sequencing took place on an Illumina HiSeq 2000. After TCRdb reprocessed the reads, each CDR3 protein sequence was kept as one row, without DNA. The table for this sample records about 380,000 distinct CDR3 sequences. Roughly 5.4% of the sample rests with the top ten. The sample consisted of blood T cells: a sorted CD56 or NKG2C T cell subset, CD4+ or CD8+ T cells, or bulk PBMC T cells (not recorded which). The receptors shown here come from a man aged 18-75 years in good health.

The chain links TRBV3-1 to TRBJ1-2; without DNA, the TCRdb call of TRBD1 cannot be checked. From germline, CDR1 is LGHDT and CDR2 YNNKEL (reference sequence). CDR3 length: 16 amino acids. The CDR3 protein is CASSPDRTYGIYGYTF.

This sequence joins TRBV11-3 and TRBJ2-1; checking the TCRdb D call of TRBD2 is not possible without DNA. In germline, CDR1 is SGHNT, CDR2 YENEEA. The CDR3 extends over 14 amino acids. This CDR3 reads CASSPGLATAEQFF.

This rearrangement joins TRBV6-5 to TRBJ2-3; TCRdb reports TRBD2, a call that lacks DNA to check it against. CDR3 length: 15 residues. The V gene's germline CDR1 is MNHEY and CDR2 SVGAGI. This CDR3 reads CASSSWSLPGDTQYF.

The chain couples TRBV6-5 to TRBJ2-1; as DNA is missing, the TRBD2 call by TCRdb cannot be tested. The length of the CDR3 is 13 residues. Germline V gene lookup returns CDR1 MNHEY and CDR2 SVGAGI. CDR3 region: CASSYSSSGKQFF.

V is TRBV6-5 and J is TRBJ1-5; TCRdb calls TRBD1, which cannot be checked without DNA. The CDR3 is 14 amino acids. The germline V gene encodes CDR1 MNHEY and CDR2 SVGAGI. The CDR3 sequence is CASSTGHENQPQHF.

This chain joins TRBV6-6 and TRBJ2-7; TCRdb picks TRBD1, but there is no DNA to check that call. CDR3 length: 13 amino acids. Germline V gene data show CDR1 as MNHNY and CDR2 as SVGAGI (reference sequence). This chain's CDR3 is CASRRGLDYEQYF.

The chain links TRBV25-1 to TRBJ1-2; TCRdb names TRBD1, which stays unverified in the absence of DNA. CDR1 is MGHDK and CDR2 is SYGVNS in the germline V gene. The CDR3 spans 15 residues. The CDR3 spells CASSPTLGVDYGYTF.

This CDR3 is CASRTTGARNEKLFF. V gene TRBV27 combines with J gene TRBJ1-4; TCRdb outputs TRBD1, but without DNA this stays unchecked. The germline CDR1 and CDR2 sequences are MNHEY and SMNVEV (reference sequence). The CDR3 spans 15 residues.

This rearrangement joins TRBV28 to TRBJ2-5; without DNA, the TCRdb call of TRBD2 cannot be checked. From germline, CDR1 is MDHEN and CDR2 SYDVKM. CDR3 length: 15 residues. CDR3: CASSRGLAGVETQYF. The entire variable domain, with the rest obtained from reference TRBV28 and TRBJ2-5, is as follows: DVKVTQSSRYLVKRTGEKVFLECVQDMDHENMFWYRQDPGLGLRLIYFSYDVKMKEKGDIPEGYSVSREKKERFSLILESASTNQTSMYLCASSRGLAGVETQYFGPGTRLLVL.

J is TRBJ2-7 and V is TRBV7-9; TCRdb reports TRBD1, a call that lacks DNA to check it against. Germline V gives CDR1 SEHNR, CDR2 FQNEAQ (reference sequence). This CDR3 contains 14 residues. The CDR3: CASSGPGTSYEQYF.

The J gene is TRBJ2-1, the V gene TRBV11-2; TCRdb's D call of TRBD1 is untestable without DNA. The CDR3 runs 17 residues. Germline loops: CDR1 SGHAT, CDR2 FQNNGV. This CDR3 is CASSLYPGQGSYNEQFF. The full variable domain, completed using reference TRBV11-2 and TRBJ2-1, is EAGVAQSPRYKIIEKRQSVAFWCNPISGHATLYWYQQILGQGPKLLIQFQNNGVVDDSQLPKDRFSAERLKGVDSTLKIQPAKLEDSAVYLCASSLYPGQGSYNEQFFGPGTRLTVL.

The V gene is TRBV2, the J gene TRBJ1-1; TCRdb proposes TRBD1, but this gene call is untestable without DNA. The CDR3 sequence is 14 residues long. Germline V gene data show CDR1 as SNHLY and CDR2 as FYNNEI. The CDR3 reads CASRALGGNTEAFF.

This sequence joins TRBV12-3 or TRBV12-4 and TRBJ2-7; no DNA is available, so the TRBD1 call from TCRdb remains unchecked. This CDR3 is built from 15 residues. CDR3 amino acids: CASSVTPGQAYEQYF.

This rearrangement joins TRBV20-1 to TRBJ2-5; the D gene TCRdb calls, TRBD1, cannot be checked with no DNA. Germline V gene lookup returns CDR1 DFQATT and CDR2 SNEGSKA (reference sequence). CDR3 size: 12 residues. The CDR3 region is CSASRRPGSQYF.

The chain combines TRBV7-2 with TRBJ2-3; absent DNA, TCRdb's TRBD1 call cannot be checked. CDR3 length equals 15 residues. Germline V gene lookup returns CDR1 SGHTA and CDR2 FQGNSA. CDR3: CASSLFGGAEDTQYF.

The chain links TRBV5-1 to TRBJ2-3; the TRBD2 assignment by TCRdb is unverifiable without DNA. This CDR3 contains 18 residues. The V gene's germline CDR1 is SGHRS and CDR2 YFSETQ. Here the CDR3 reads CASSSGWSGGPKRDTQYF. Based on the CDR3 plus reference TRBV5-1 and TRBJ2-3, the full variable domain is KAGVTQTPRYLIKTRGQQVTLSCSPISGHRSVSWYQQTPGQGLQFLFEYFSETQRNKGNFPGRFSGRQFSNSRSEMNVSTLELGDSALYLCASSSGWSGGPKRDTQYFGPGTRLTVL.

The V gene is TRBV20-1, the J gene TRBJ1-2; TCRdb picks TRBD1, but there is no DNA to check that call. The CDR3 consists of 12 residues. CDR1 is DFQATT and CDR2 is SNEGSKA in the germline V gene (reference sequence). The chain's CDR3 is CSAPDTGNGYTF.

The chain recombines TRBV3-1 with TRBJ1-2; the TRBD1 assignment by TCRdb is unverifiable without DNA. This CDR3 comprises 13 residues. The germline gives CDR1 LGHDT, CDR2 YNNKEL (reference sequence). The CDR3: CASSQGHSYGYTF.

The chain carries TRBV29-1 and TRBJ2-4; the D call of TRBD1 rests on TCRdb alone, since no DNA is present to check it. Germline V CDR1 and CDR2: SQVTM, ANQGSEA. The CDR3 is 19 amino acids. The CDR3 sequence: CSVEDRGGHLSLAKNIQYF. Looking up the rest from reference TRBV29-1 and TRBJ2-4 gives the full variable domain: SAVISQKPSRDICQRGTSLTIQCQVDSQVTMMFWYRQQPGQSLTLIATANQGSEATYESGFVIDKFPISRPNLTFSTLTVSNMSPEDSSIYLCSVEDRGGHLSLAKNIQYFGAGTRLSVL.

The gene calls are TRBV29-1 and TRBJ1-4. CDR1 and CDR2 (germline): SQVTM, ANQGSEA. The length of the CDR3 is 12 residues. The chain's CDR3 is CSVGRPGEKLFF.

The CDR3 sequence: CASSNLGQGTNIQYF. The V call is TRBV7-9, the J call TRBJ2-4; the D call from TCRdb, TRBD1, cannot be confirmed without DNA. CDR3 length: 15 amino acids. Germline CDR1 is SEHNR and CDR2 is FQNEAQ (reference sequence).

The chain links TRBV6-1 to TRBJ1-5. The CDR3 is 16 residues long. Germline V gene sequence: CDR1 MNHNS, CDR2 SASEGT. CDR3 loop: CASSEHGSLPNQPQHF.

The V gene is TRBV5-1, the J gene TRBJ2-3; the TRBD1 assignment by TCRdb is unverifiable without DNA. Germline CDR1 reads SGHRS; CDR2 reads YFSETQ. The CDR3 is made up of 18 amino acids. The CDR3 spells CASSLDAGAGGLQDTQYF.

The rearrangement links TRBV6-6 to TRBJ2-5; checking the TCRdb D call of TRBD2 is not possible without DNA. This CDR3 spans 13 amino acids. The V gene's germline CDR1 is MNHNY and CDR2 SVGAGI (reference sequence). This chain's CDR3 is CASRAGGAGTQYF.

CDR3 sequence reads: CASSEVRGAGVVTDTQYF. The rearrangement joins TRBV18 to TRBJ2-3; TCRdb returns TRBD1, unconfirmable since there is no DNA. Germline V lookup: CDR1 KGHSH, CDR2 LQKENI. CDR3 length equals 18 residues.

CDR3 in amino acids: CASSYSKGQGQITNEKLFF. The V gene is TRBV6-5, the J gene TRBJ1-4; there is no DNA to check the TCRdb D call of TRBD1. The CDR3 runs to 19 residues. Germline V gene data show CDR1 as MNHEY and CDR2 as SVGAGI.

This chain connects TRBV3-1 to TRBJ2-5. This CDR3 comprises 12 residues. Germline V gene sequence: CDR1 LGHDT, CDR2 YNNKEL (reference sequence). The CDR3 loop reads CASSRTGETQYF.

The chain links TRBV5-1 to TRBJ2-1; the TCRdb call, TRBD1, lacks DNA for checking. Germline V gives CDR1 SGHRS, CDR2 YFSETQ. There are 16 residues in the CDR3. The CDR3 loop reads CASRAFGGQGTDEQFF.

The chain employs TRBV18 and TRBJ2-1; the D call from TCRdb, TRBD1, cannot be confirmed without DNA. This CDR3 spans 18 amino acids. Per the germline V gene, CDR1 is KGHSH and CDR2 is LQKENI. The CDR3 spells CASSLGGQGYAGGNEQFF.

The chain couples TRBV10-3 to TRBJ1-1; TCRdb lists TRBD1, though no DNA is available to test this call. Germline V gene lookup returns CDR1 ENHRY and CDR2 SYGVKD. CDR3 size: 14 residues. Here the CDR3 reads CAIRTQGGSTEAFF.

The gene calls are TRBV12-3 or TRBV12-4 and TRBJ1-6; with no DNA, the TCRdb D assignment of TRBD1 cannot be verified. The CDR3 contains 14 residues. This chain's CDR3 is CASTLQGSPRALHF.